This entry is about one T cell receptor beta chain. The antigen is not known. The CDR3 has 18 residues. Between the trimmed V and J ends, which lost 0 bases and 3 bases, there was a span of 18 bases. The germline gives CDR1 SGHDN, CDR2 FVKESK. Only in-frame clones appear in the TCRdb table, and some are missing; sequencing was by immunoSEQ multiplex PCR. The sample consists of 100,000 or so clones, approximately 86% of them appearing once. These data are taken from a study of T cell responses to AZD1222 COVID-19 vaccine. Study-wide points: Donors were largely white British and mainly female; clonal diversity was possibly underestimated.

This receptor was identified in an adult in good health. The chain is built from TRBV14 and TRBJ2-1, with D possibly being TRBD2 (6 bases). The input for sequencing was peripheral blood, taken on day 0 of AZD1222 vaccination. Here the CDR3 reads CASSQDRRRRGYYNEQFF. For the CDR3, the DNA is TGTGCCAGCAGCCAAGATCGAAGGCGTCGGGGGTACTACAATGAGCAGTTCTTC.